One and the same sample provided the 32 T cell receptor beta chains below, sequenced in a study of low-dose radiotherapy and immunotherapy resistance in tumors. Primers targeting TRAV and TRBV primed first-strand cDNA, covering alpha and beta chains. Both a constant-region primer and a V-primer adapter served to amplify TCRs across roughly 20 PCR cycles. One entry per CDR3 protein, called by TCRdb with MiXCR from the reads. This repertoire shows approximately 70,000 distinct CDR3 sequences, 30% to 40% found once; its top ten account for around 10%. Noted time point: before trial treatment. Sequencing used PBMCs, obtained before treatment. The source is a female donor with ovarian cancer.

This clonotype was picked up many times. The chain links TRBV5-8 to TRBJ2-6; D might be TRBD2 (5 bases). The germline V gene has CDR1 SGHTS and CDR2 YDEGEE. The CDR3 is 16 amino acids. V was shortened by 4 bases and J by 1 base, with 12 bases between the two germline ends. This CDR3 is CASSPVPGSGANVLTF. DNA of the CDR3: TGTGCCAGCAGCCCAGTGCCGGGGTCTGGGGCCAACGTCCTGACTTTC.

This sequence joins TRBV7-9 and TRBJ1-1; 8 bases align to TRBD1. Germline assignment: CDR1 SEHNR and CDR2 FQNEAQ (reference sequence). Trimming took 7 bases from V and 3 from J; bases not matched to a gene: 22. The CDR3 consists of 19 residues. CDR3 DNA: TGTGCCAGCAACGAAAACCCCGACAGGGGAGGTGTGTGGGACACTGAAGCTTTCTTT. Its translation is CASNENPDRGGVWDTEAFF.

Concerning this clonotype: A far larger clone is one nucleotide away, so this likely arose from a read error. The V gene is TRBV6-2 or TRBV6-3, the J gene TRBJ2-7, with D perhaps being TRBD1 or TRBD2 (6 bases each). The CDR3 runs to 17 residues. CDR1 and CDR2 (germline): MNHEY, SVGEGT. V was clipped by 8 bases and J by 7 bases, with 30 bases between them. For the CDR3, the DNA is TGTGCCAGCCGGGGGCGGGACATATCAACTAACTACAATGAGCAGTACTTC. Translation gives CASRGRDISTNYNEQYF.

This clonotype has a count of ten or more. J is TRBJ2-7 and V is TRBV7-4; D assignment may be TRBD1 or TRBD2 (5 bases each). The CDR3 covers 17 residues. Between the trimmed V and J ends, which lost 2 bases and 3 bases, there was a span of 20 bases. Looked up from germline, CDR1 is SGHVT and CDR2 is SQSDAQ. CDR3 in DNA: TGTGCCAGCAGCTTATACGTTAGAGGGGAACAGGTCTACGAGCAGTACTTC. Translation gives CASSLYVRGEQVYEQYF.

This clonotype was counted ten times or more. The chain joins TRBV7-3 to TRBJ2-2; D might be TRBD1 (6 bases). Germline V lookup: CDR1 SGHTA, CDR2 FQGTGA. Trimming shortened V by 1 base and J by 6 bases, and 12 bases separated the two germline ends. CDR3 size: 15 residues. CDR3 sequence reads: CASSLNGQSSGELFF. CDR3 bases: TGTGCCAGCAGCTTAAACGGACAGTCCTCCGGGGAGCTGTTTTTT.

This clonotype was recorded at least ten times. The rearrangement joins TRBV12-3 or TRBV12-4 to TRBJ1-3; D remains ambiguous. The CDR3 sequence is 17 residues long. V was clipped by 2 bases and J by 2 bases, with 16 bases between them. The CDR3 loop is CASSLLIASKTGNTIYF. CDR3 nucleotide sequence: TGTGCCAGCAGTTTATTGATTGCTTCTAAAACTGGAAACACCATATATTTT.

This clonotype has ten or more counts. The rearrangement joins TRBV15 to TRBJ2-4; D gene unclear. With 3 bases removed from V and 5 bases from J, the gap between germline ends came to 14 bases. This CDR3 region has 15 residues. CDR1 and CDR2 from the germline V gene are LNHNV and YYDKDF (reference sequence). CDR3 nucleotide sequence: TGTGCCACCAGCAGTTACCGTTTTGATCAAAACATTCAGTACTTC. Translation gives CATSSYRFDQNIQYF.

There are many counts of this clonotype. The V gene is TRBV19, the J gene TRBJ2-5; 12 positions agree with TRBD1. J lost 3 bases, V lost 2 bases, and 7 bases had no gene match. CDR3 length: 17 residues. From germline, CDR1 is LNHDA and CDR2 SQIVND (reference sequence). The CDR3 reads CASSITSGTGGKETQYF. The DNA of the CDR3 is TGTGCCAGTAGTATAACCTCCGGGACAGGGGGCAAAGAGACCCAGTACTTC.

This clonotype was counted at least ten times. The chain uses TRBV7-2 and TRBJ2-1; 8 nucleotides agree with TRBD2. The ends lost 8 bases at V and 6 bases at J; junction bases unmatched: 18. The V gene's germline CDR1 is SGHTA and CDR2 FQGNSA. The CDR3 has 17 residues. CDR3 sequence: CASHPSGGIAGTNEQFF. Written as DNA, the CDR3 is TGTGCCAGCCACCCTTCCGGTGGGATAGCGGGAACCAATGAGCAGTTCTTC.

The rearrangement uses TRBV6-2 or TRBV6-3 and TRBJ2-3; TRBD1 aligns across 7 bases. The length of the CDR3 is 17 residues. Unmatched junction bases numbered 13, after V lost 5 bases and J lost 2 bases. Per germline, CDR1 MNHEY and CDR2 SVGEGT. CDR3 loop: CASSGKGTEGITDTQYF. The DNA for the CDR3 is TGTGCCAGCAGTGGGAAAGGGACAGAGGGTATCACAGATACGCAGTATTTT.

This clonotype was seen repeatedly, ten times or more. The genes are TRBV7-9 and TRBJ1-2; D is undetermined. V dropped 0 bases and J dropped 4 bases, with 9 bases sitting between them. CDR3 length: 14 residues. Germline values: CDR1 SEHNR, CDR2 FQNEAQ (reference sequence). Here the CDR3 reads CASSLAETTYGYTF. The CDR3 DNA follows: TGTGCCAGCAGCTTAGCGGAAACGACCTATGGCTACACCTTC.

CDR3 sequence reads: CASSSRTSGRATTGELFF. CDR3 coding DNA: TGTGCCAGCAGTTCCCGGACTAGCGGGAGGGCTACCACCGGGGAGCTGTTTTTT. The genes are TRBV27 and TRBJ2-2; 15 bases map to TRBD2. The CDR3 totals 18 residues. The V segment lost 4 bases and the J segment 4 bases; nucleotides outside the gene matches: 7. Per the germline V gene, CDR1 is MNHEY and CDR2 is SMNVEV (reference sequence).

As to this clonotype: It is likely a read error: a sequence one base away is far more abundant. The rearrangement uses TRBV29-1 and TRBJ2-5; D unclear. Trimming pared 0 bases from V and 11 bases from J, leaving 13 bases between. The CDR3 runs 12 residues. Per the germline V gene, CDR1 is SQVTM and CDR2 is ANQGSEA. The CDR3 DNA sequence: TGCAGCGTTGAAGATCTTGGGAATGAGCAGTACTTC. Translating gives CSVEDLGNEQYF.

This rearrangement joins TRBV4-3 to TRBJ2-5; a weak D match, TRBD1 (5 bases). The CDR3 has 16 residues. The V and J ends lost 1 base and 0 bases respectively, with 12 bases between them. The germline V gene encodes CDR1 LGHNA and CDR2 YSLEER. CDR3 in DNA: TGCGCCAGCAGCCAAGTTGGCAGGGCCCACCAAGAGACCCAGTACTTC. This translates into CASSQVGRAHQETQYF.

This chain connects TRBV18 to TRBJ2-6, with D hard to call. The CDR3 contains 15 residues. CDR1 is KGHSH and CDR2 is LQKENI in the germline V gene. V lost 2 bases to trimming and J lost 5 bases, with 10 bases between them. DNA of the CDR3: TGTGCCAGCTCACCAGCCGGAATCTGGGCCAACGTCCTGACTTTC. This encodes CASSPAGIWANVLTF.

The chain uses TRBV28 and TRBJ1-5; D remains ambiguous. Deletions cut 5 bases from V and 2 bases from J, with 10 bases between. The CDR3 has 14 residues. Germline V gives CDR1 MDHEN, CDR2 SYDVKM. The CDR3 sequence: CASSPLRGNQPQHF. CDR3 DNA sequence: TGTGCCAGCAGTCCTCTGAGGGGCAATCAGCCCCAGCATTTT. Looking up the rest from reference TRBV28 and TRBJ1-5 gives the full variable domain: DVKVTQSSRYLVKRTGEKVFLECVQDMDHENMFWYRQDPGLGLRLIYFSYDVKMKEKGDIPEGYSVSREKKERFSLILESASTNQTSMYLCASSPLRGNQPQHFGDGTRLSIL.

V gene TRBV12-3 or TRBV12-4 combines with J gene TRBJ2-2, with TRBD2 matching over 9 bases. CDR3 length: 15 residues. Unmatched junction bases numbered 7, after V lost 5 bases and J lost 6 bases. The CDR3 spells CASSARVAGAGELFF. CDR3 DNA: TGTGCCAGCAGTGCCCGGGTAGCGGGGGCCGGGGAGCTGTTTTTT.

This clonotype was detected a few times. The rearrangement links TRBV12-3 or TRBV12-4 to TRBJ1-3, with D tentatively TRBD1 (6 bases). V lost 6 bases to trimming and J lost 2 bases, with 11 bases between them. There are 14 residues in the CDR3. The chain's CDR3 is CASRPGGPGNTIYF. The CDR3 coding sequence is TGTGCCAGCAGGCCCGGGGGGCCTGGAAACACCATATATTTT.

This rearrangement joins TRBV2 to TRBJ2-1; TRBD2 matches 8 bases. Trimming at V came to 7 bases and at J to 9 bases, leaving 5 bases not matched to a gene. The CDR3 is 12 residues long. The germline CDR1 and CDR2 sequences are SNHLY and FYNNEI. The CDR3 here is CASTGLAPEQFF. The CDR3 nucleotides are TGTGCCAGCACTGGACTAGCACCTGAGCAGTTCTTC.

This clonotype was observed many times. The chain recombines TRBV25-1 with TRBJ1-4; D may be TRBD1 (5 bases). V lost 1 base and J lost 1, with 7 bases in between. The CDR3 is made up of 15 amino acids. CDR1 and CDR2 (germline): MGHDK, SYGVNS. The CDR3 DNA reads as TGTGCCAGCAGTGAATGGGGGTTAACTAATGAAAAACTGTTTTTT. This codes for CASSEWGLTNEKLFF.

CDR3: CSALGLAGYNEQFF. The CDR3 nucleotides read TGCAGTGCTCTGGGACTAGCGGGGTACAATGAGCAGTTCTTC. This rearrangement joins TRBV20-1 to TRBJ2-1; 13 bases are a match to TRBD2. V gave up 5 bases and J gave up 4 bases; unmatched junction bases: 2. CDR3 length equals 14 residues. Germline V gene lookup returns CDR1 DFQATT and CDR2 SNEGSKA (reference sequence).

This clonotype came up many times. The rearrangement links TRBV6-2 or TRBV6-3 to TRBJ1-1; the D gene is possibly TRBD1 (5 bases). The CDR3 spans 18 residues. Germline lookup yields CDR1 MNHEY and CDR2 SVGEGT. V lost 0 bases, J lost 0 bases, and 17 bases lay in between. Here the CDR3 reads CASSYSRTSYRMNTEAFF. The CDR3 bases are TGTGCCAGCAGTTACTCGAGGACATCTTACAGAATGAACACTGAAGCTTTCTTT.

This chain links TRBV28 with TRBJ2-5, with 7 bases that match TRBD1. The V segment lost 6 bases and the J segment 1 base; nucleotides outside the gene matches: 2. The CDR3 runs 13 residues. CDR1 is MDHEN and CDR2 is SYDVKM in the germline V gene. The CDR3 bases are TGTGCCAGCAGGCGACAGGGCCAAGAGACCCAGTACTTC. This encodes CASRRQGQETQYF.

Only a few counts were recorded for this clonotype. The chain's CDR3 is CASSLVNTGLAADTQYF. The DNA of the CDR3 is TGTGCCAGCAGTTTAGTCAATACGGGACTAGCGGCAGATACGCAGTATTTT. The V and J genes are TRBV28 and TRBJ2-3; 11 nucleotides align to TRBD2. The ends lost 2 bases at V and 4 bases at J; junction bases unmatched: 8. The CDR3 consists of 17 residues. The germline V gene encodes CDR1 MDHEN and CDR2 SYDVKM.

In its sample, this clonotype was seen many times. V and J are TRBV29-1 and TRBJ1-1; 7 nucleotides align to TRBD1. Germline V lookup: CDR1 SQVTM, CDR2 ANQGSEA. V dropped 7 bases and J dropped 1; count of bases not matched to a gene: 3. There are 12 residues in the CDR3. CDR3: CSAGTANTEAFF. In DNA form, the CDR3 reads TGCAGCGCAGGGACAGCGAACACTGAAGCTTTCTTT.

At least ten counts were recorded for this clonotype. The V gene is TRBV19, the J gene TRBJ1-5; no clear D gene. Germline CDR1 is LNHDA and CDR2 is SQIVND (reference sequence). The CDR3 runs 14 residues. Trimming removed 1 base from V and 0 bases from J, with 4 bases in between. The CDR3 DNA sequence: TGTGCCAGTAGTATAGGAGATAGCAATCAGCCCCAGCATTTT. Its translation: CASSIGDSNQPQHF.

This clonotype was counted many times. The CDR3 nucleotides are TGTGCCAGCAGCTCCGTGTACGGGGGACAAGAGACCCAGTACTTC. Encoded protein: CASSSVYGGQETQYF. The genes are TRBV5-5 and TRBJ2-5; D might be TRBD2 (6 bases). Germline CDR1 is SGHKS and CDR2 is YYEKEE (reference sequence). The CDR3 length is 15 residues. V lost 3 bases and J 2 bases, leaving 14 bases between the germline ends.

As to this clonotype: Only one base separates this from a far larger clonotype, so it likely reflects a read error. The DNA for the CDR3 is TGTGCCAGCAGCCGGGACAGGGTGGCTGGTGAGCAGTACTTC. Protein sequence: CASSRDRVAGEQYF. The chain recombines TRBV6-6 with TRBJ2-7; 9 bases are shared with TRBD1. The CDR3 length is 14 residues. CDR1 is MNHNY and CDR2 is SVGAGI in the germline V gene (reference sequence). J gave up 7 bases and V 6 bases, and 10 bases lay outside the gene matches.

Ten or more counts support this clonotype. The chain couples TRBV11-1 to TRBJ2-4; 13 bases match TRBD2. The germline V gene has CDR1 SGHAT and CDR2 FQDESV (reference sequence). With V trimmed by 5 bases and J by 2 bases, 6 bases remained unmatched. CDR3 length equals 17 residues. The CDR3 here is CASSITSGGASKNIQYF. CDR3 coding DNA: TGTGCCAGCAGCATTACTAGCGGGGGGGCCTCCAAAAACATTCAGTACTTC.

This clonotype came up many times. The chain carries TRBV3-1 and TRBJ2-5, with D possibly being TRBD2 (7 bases). The CDR3 loop spans 15 amino acids. The V end lost 0 bases, the J end lost 5 bases, and 13 bases lay between the germline ends. The germline V gene encodes CDR1 LGHDT and CDR2 YNNKEL (reference sequence). CDR3 in amino acids: CASSQDLAGAETQYF. DNA for the CDR3: TGTGCCAGCAGCCAAGATCTCGCGGGGGCGGAGACCCAGTACTTC.

This clonotype was counted at least ten times. The rearrangement uses TRBV19 and TRBJ2-2; TRBD1 matches at 9 bases. J gave up 2 bases and V 3 bases, and 4 bases lay outside the gene matches. Germline assignment: CDR1 LNHDA and CDR2 SQIVND (reference sequence). CDR3 length: 16 residues. The CDR3 DNA reads TGTGCCAGTAGTATCAGGACAGGGGTAAACACCGGGGAGCTGTTTTTT. Protein sequence: CASSIRTGVNTGELFF.

This chain connects TRBV5-6 to TRBJ1-5; the D is unclear. Germline V gene sequence: CDR1 SGHDT, CDR2 YYEEEE. This CDR3 has 12 residues. With 0 bases removed from V and 3 bases from J, the gap between germline ends came to 1 base. Here the CDR3 reads CASSLANQPQHF. The CDR3 DNA is TGTGCCAGCAGCTTGGCCAATCAGCCCCAGCATTTT. Filled out from reference TRBV5-6 and TRBJ1-5, the complete variable domain reads DAGVTQSPTHLIKTRGQQVTLRCSPKSGHDTVSWYQQALGQGPQFIFQYYEEEERQRGNFPDRFSGHQFPNYSSELNVNALLLGDSALYLCASSLANQPQHFGDGTRLSIL.